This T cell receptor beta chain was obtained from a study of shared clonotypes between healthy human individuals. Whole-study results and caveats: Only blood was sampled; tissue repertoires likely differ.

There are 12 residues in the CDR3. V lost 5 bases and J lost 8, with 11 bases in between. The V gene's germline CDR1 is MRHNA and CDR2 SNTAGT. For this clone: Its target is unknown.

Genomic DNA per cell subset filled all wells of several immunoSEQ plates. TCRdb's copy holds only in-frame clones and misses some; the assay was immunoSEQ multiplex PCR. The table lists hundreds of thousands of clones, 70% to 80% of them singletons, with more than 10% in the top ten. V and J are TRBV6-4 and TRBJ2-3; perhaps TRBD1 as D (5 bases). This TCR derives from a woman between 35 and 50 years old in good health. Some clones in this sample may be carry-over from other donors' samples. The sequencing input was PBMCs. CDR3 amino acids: CASSSSQGTQYF. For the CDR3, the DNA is TGTGCCAGCAGTTCCTCTCAGGGTACGCAGTATTTT.